The 29 T cell receptor beta chains below were found in one sample sequenced in a study of regulatory T cells in long-lasting Graves disease. CDR3 regions were amplified by Arm-PCR using iRepertoire HTBI primers to build TCR beta libraries. TCRdb re-called the multiplex PCR reads through MiXCR, storing one row per CDR3 protein. Of hundreds of thousands of distinct CDR3 sequences listed, approximately 16% are singletons. Time point noted: newly diagnosed GD, antithyroid drugs for less than 3 months. Generation of the TCR library employed RNA extracted from PBMCs. These same data were also listed under a study on T cells in Graves' hyperthyroidism and ophthalmopathy.

The sample consisted of peripheral blood mononuclear cells (PBMCs), taken at new diagnosis, from a patient treated with antithyroid drugs. The origin of the receptors is a woman aged 40 to 50 with Graves disease.

This clonotype came up many times. V and J are TRBV7-9 and TRBJ2-3; D not resolved. Per germline, CDR1 SEHNR and CDR2 FQNEAQ (reference sequence). CDR3 size: 14 residues. Trimming shortened V by 3 bases and J by 1 base, and 8 bases separated the two germline ends. The CDR3 spells CASSLSGGTDTQYF. The CDR3 coding sequence is TGTGCCAGCAGCTTGAGTGGAGGCACAGATACGCAGTATTTT. Full variable domain (rest looked up from reference TRBV7-9 and TRBJ2-3): DTGVSQNPRHKITKRGQNVTFRCDPISEHNRLYWYRQTLGQGPEFLTYFQNEAQLEKSRLLSDRFSAERPKGSFSTLEIQRTEQGDSAMYLCASSLSGGTDTQYFGPGTRLTVL.

This clonotype was detected ten times or more. The genes are TRBV6-1 and TRBJ2-2, with TRBD1 identical over 7 bases. The CDR3 extends over 15 amino acids. The V segment lost 5 bases and the J segment 0 bases; nucleotides outside the gene matches: 3. Looked up from germline, CDR1 is MNHNS and CDR2 is SASEGT. CDR3 amino acids: CASSHGTANTGELFF. Here the CDR3 DNA reads TGTGCCAGCAGTCACGGGACAGCGAACACCGGGGAGCTGTTTTTT.

This clonotype has ten or more counts. The CDR3 nucleotides are TGTGCCAGCGGAGACCTGGGAGCAGCGGGAGAGTCCGGGGAGCTGTTTTTT. This sequence encodes CASGDLGAAGESGELFF. V usage is TRBV27 and J usage is TRBJ2-2; 8 nucleotides align to TRBD2. The J segment lost 6 bases and the V segment lost 8 bases, leaving 17 bases of the junction unmatched. Germline CDR1 and CDR2: MNHEY and SMNVEV (reference sequence). This CDR3 is built from 17 residues.

This chain uses TRBV5-8 with TRBJ1-3, with D maybe TRBD1 (5 bases). The CDR3 runs 14 residues. In germline, CDR1 is SGHTS, CDR2 YDEGEE. Trimming left V 4 bases short and J 0 bases short, with 8 bases between. The CDR3 sequence: CASSRGDSGNTIYF. The CDR3 nucleotides are TGTGCCAGCAGCAGGGGCGACTCTGGAAACACCATATATTTT.

This clonotype appeared many times. The chain joins TRBV7-3 to TRBJ2-1; TRBD1 matches at 10 bases. Germline CDR1 and CDR2: SGHTA and FQGTGA. The CDR3 runs 15 residues. Germline trimming cut 5 bases from V and 7 bases from J; bases unmatched to any gene: 8. CDR3 loop: CASSLDRGGFNEQFF. DNA of the CDR3: TGTGCCAGCAGCCTGGACAGGGGGGGCTTTAATGAGCAGTTCTTC. The full variable domain, rest sourced from reference TRBV7-3 and TRBJ2-1, is GAGVSQTPSNKVTEKGKYVELRCDPISGHTALYWYRQSLGQGPEFLIYFQGTGAADDSGLPNDRFFAVRPEGSVSTLKIQRTERGDSAVYLCASSLDRGGFNEQFFGPGTRLTVL.

This clonotype appeared a few times. The chain employs TRBV11-2 and TRBJ1-2; 9 bases align to TRBD1. Trimming took 6 bases from V and 1 from J; bases not matched to a gene: 6. The CDR3 is 15 amino acids. Germline V gene data show CDR1 as SGHAT and CDR2 as FQNNGV. CDR3 bases: TGTGCCAGCAGGGATACAGGGGGCGGTAACTATGGCTACACCTTC. This translates into CASRDTGGGNYGYTF.

This clonotype was detected only a few times. V is TRBV25-1 and J is TRBJ1-5, with D perhaps TRBD1 (6 bases). Trimming shortened V by 2 bases and J by 3 bases, and 8 bases separated the two germline ends. The germline V gene encodes CDR1 MGHDK and CDR2 SYGVNS. There are 14 residues in the CDR3. CDR3 residues: CASSEPGVNQPQHF. In DNA, the CDR3 is TGTGCCAGCAGTGAACCAGGGGTCAATCAGCCCCAGCATTTT.

This clonotype was seen a handful of times. This chain uses TRBV20-1 with TRBJ2-3; the D gene is possibly TRBD2 (5 bases). From germline, CDR1 is DFQATT and CDR2 SNEGSKA (reference sequence). V lost 3 bases, J lost 2 bases, and 12 bases lay in between. This CDR3 is 14 amino acids long. The CDR3 protein is CSASGISPTDTQYF. The CDR3 DNA reads TGCAGTGCTAGCGGGATCAGCCCCACAGATACGCAGTATTTT.

The table lists this clonotype with many counts. This CDR3 reads CASSMGPGGEQYF. CDR3 DNA sequence: TGTGCCAGTAGTATGGGCCCGGGGGGCGAGCAGTACTTC. The chain combines TRBV19 with TRBJ2-7; 7 nucleotides match TRBD2. Germline assignment: CDR1 LNHDA and CDR2 SQIVND (reference sequence). Unmatched junction bases numbered 5, after V lost 3 bases and J lost 6 bases. The CDR3 sequence is 13 residues long.

The chain couples TRBV13 to TRBJ1-1, with TRBD1 matching over 11 bases. Germline V gene lookup returns CDR1 PRHDT and CDR2 FYEKMQ (reference sequence). The CDR3 has 15 amino acids. Losses at the gene ends were 5 bases for V and 2 bases for J; bases not matched to a gene: 4. CDR3 region: CASSTWTGGNTEAFF. The CDR3 nucleotides read TGTGCCAGCAGCACCTGGACAGGGGGCAACACTGAAGCTTTCTTT.

This clonotype has at least ten counts. The chain recombines TRBV7-8 with TRBJ2-1; a weak D match, TRBD1 (6 bases). The DNA end is a closer match to TRBJ2-5, so the J assignment may be wrong. The CDR3 contains 16 residues. Germline V gene data show CDR1 as SGHVS and CDR2 as FQNEAQ. The CDR3 region has the DNA TGTGCCAGCAGGTTCTTGTATGACAGGCCACAAGAGACCCAGTACTTC. Protein: CASRFLYDRPQETQYF.

This clonotype was counted ten times or more. This rearrangement joins TRBV12-3 or TRBV12-4 to TRBJ2-1, with 7 bases matching TRBD2. The CDR3 contains 16 residues. V dropped 1 base and J dropped 0; count of bases not matched to a gene: 3. CDR3 coding DNA: TGTGCCAGCAGTTTAGAAGCGGGAAGCTCCTACAATGAGCAGTTCTTC. It translates to CASSLEAGSSYNEQFF.

The chain combines TRBV28 with TRBJ2-3; D call uncertain. This CDR3 has 12 residues. The ends were cut back, 6 bases at V and 7 bases at J, with 11 bases in the middle. The germline gives CDR1 MDHEN, CDR2 SYDVKM. This CDR3 is CASSPRRHTQYF. The CDR3 DNA reads TGTGCCAGCAGCCCCCGTAGACATACGCAGTATTTT.

This clonotype was seen repeatedly, ten times or more. The chain employs TRBV29-1 and TRBJ1-1; 7 nucleotides line up with TRBD1. Per germline, CDR1 SQVTM and CDR2 ANQGSEA. This CDR3 spans 13 amino acids. The trim removed 3 bases at V and 3 bases at J, leaving 4 bases unmatched. The CDR3 DNA is TGCAGCGTTGATTTAACAGGGGACACTGAAGCTTTCTTT. Its translation: CSVDLTGDTEAFF.

V and J are TRBV29-1 and TRBJ2-7; 10 bases agree with TRBD1. Germline V gene sequence: CDR1 SQVTM, CDR2 ANQGSEA. There are 14 residues in the CDR3. With V trimmed by 5 bases and J by 5 bases, 9 bases remained unmatched. CDR3 region: CSVLRGDRGHEQYF. CDR3 bases: TGCAGCGTTTTAAGGGGGGACAGGGGCCACGAGCAGTACTTC.

This chain uses TRBV3-1 with TRBJ2-3, with TRBD2 identical over 8 bases. Trimming cost V 0 bases and J 9 bases; bases outside gene matches: 5. This CDR3 comprises 14 residues. In germline, CDR1 is LGHDT, CDR2 YNNKEL (reference sequence). The CDR3 sequence: CASSQDSSGGTQYF. DNA of the CDR3: TGTGCCAGCAGCCAAGATTCGAGCGGGGGAACGCAGTATTTT.

In its sample, this clonotype was seen many times. The gene calls are TRBV28 and TRBJ2-7; a possible D gene is TRBD1 (5 bases). This CDR3 spans 14 amino acids. The germline V gene has CDR1 MDHEN and CDR2 SYDVKM. V lost 2 bases and J lost 3, with 11 bases in between. The CDR3 nucleotides read TGTGCCAGCAGTTTAAGTCGACAGTTCTACGAGCAGTACTTC. It encodes CASSLSRQFYEQYF.

Many counts were recorded for this clonotype. This chain joins TRBV7-2 and TRBJ2-7; 8 nucleotides align to TRBD2. The V segment lost 3 bases and the J segment 5 bases; nucleotides outside the gene matches: 3. Germline CDR1 is SGHTA and CDR2 is FQGNSA. This CDR3 region has 13 residues. DNA for the CDR3: TGTGCCAGCAGCTTCGGTAGCGGGAACGAGCAGTACTTC. This translates into CASSFGSGNEQYF.

The genes are TRBV4-1 and TRBJ1-2; D uncertain. CDR1 MGHRA and CDR2 YSYEKL come from the germline V gene. CDR3 length: 14 amino acids. V was clipped by 4 bases and J by 6 bases, with 15 bases between them. The CDR3 loop reads CASSPLGRMNGYTF. The CDR3 nucleotides are TGCGCCAGCAGCCCACTCGGACGTATGAATGGCTACACCTTC.

This clonotype was found many times. The gene calls are TRBV29-1 and TRBJ2-1; 9 bases align to TRBD2. V was clipped by 0 bases and J by 3 bases; unmatched bases: 12. This CDR3 spans 18 amino acids. Germline values: CDR1 SQVTM, CDR2 ANQGSEA. CDR3 sequence (DNA): TGCAGCGTTGAAGATCCCCTGGGCGGGAGGGCCTTCTACAATGAGCAGTTCTTC. Translating gives CSVEDPLGGRAFYNEQFF.

Many counts were recorded for this clonotype. J is TRBJ2-7 and V is TRBV20-1, with TRBD2 identical over 12 bases. V gave up 6 bases and J gave up 3 bases; unmatched junction bases: 9. The CDR3 loop spans 15 amino acids. Germline values: CDR1 DFQATT, CDR2 SNEGSKA (reference sequence). CDR3 bases: TGCAGTGCCACCCCGACTAGCGGGAGTGTCTACGAGCAGTACTTC. It is translated as CSATPTSGSVYEQYF.

V and J are TRBV6-2 or TRBV6-3 and TRBJ2-3, with D possibly being TRBD2 (5 bases). Trimming pared 6 bases from V and 1 base from J, leaving 23 bases between. The CDR3 contains 18 residues. Germline-derived CDR1 and CDR2 are MNHEY and SVGEGT. This chain's CDR3 is CASSPRSGLVMGTDTQYF. The DNA of the CDR3 is TGTGCCAGCAGCCCAAGGTCGGGGTTGGTAATGGGCACAGATACGCAGTATTTT.

This clonotype came up many times. V gene TRBV19 combines with J gene TRBJ1-5; 8 positions agree with TRBD1. The trim removed 5 bases at V and 2 bases at J, leaving 8 bases unmatched. Germline V lookup: CDR1 LNHDA, CDR2 SQIVND (reference sequence). The CDR3 has 16 amino acids. The DNA of the CDR3 is TGTGCCAGTAGTCCCCGGGCGGACAGGGGCAATCAGCCCCAGCATTTT. Translation gives CASSPRADRGNQPQHF.

The chain employs TRBV7-9 and TRBJ1-1; no definite D call. Trimming left V 4 bases short and J 8 bases short, with 11 bases between. The CDR3 contains 12 residues. Germline CDR1 is SEHNR and CDR2 is FQNEAQ (reference sequence). The CDR3 DNA sequence: TGTGCCAGCAGCTCCTACTCCAAAGAAGCTTTCTTT. Translated: CASSSYSKEAFF. Supplemented by reference TRBV7-9 and TRBJ1-1, the full variable domain reads DTGVSQNPRHKITKRGQNVTFRCDPISEHNRLYWYRQTLGQGPEFLTYFQNEAQLEKSRLLSDRFSAERPKGSFSTLEIQRTEQGDSAMYLCASSSYSKEAFFGQGTRLTVV.

Ten or more counts support this clonotype. The chain carries TRBV2 and TRBJ2-7, with a possible D match to TRBD1 (5 bases). V was clipped by 5 bases and J by 3 bases, with 11 bases between them. The CDR3 totals 13 residues. Germline loops: CDR1 SNHLY, CDR2 FYNNEI. Here the CDR3 DNA reads TGTGCCAGCAGTCTTGACAGTCGCTACGAGCAGTACTTC. It translates to CASSLDSRYEQYF.

In its sample, this clonotype was seen many times. The gene calls are TRBV11-2 and TRBJ2-7; maybe TRBD2 (7 bases). The CDR3 sequence is 15 residues long. Trimming took 5 bases from V and 7 from J, leaving 21 bases between them. Germline V lookup: CDR1 SGHAT, CDR2 FQNNGV. The DNA of the CDR3 is TGTGCCAGCAGCCTAGGGGGGGGTCTCCCTCGGGAGCAGTACTTC. Amino acids: CASSLGGGLPREQYF.

This clonotype has a count of ten or more. The chain joins TRBV11-3 to TRBJ2-1, with 9 bases that match TRBD2. The CDR3 totals 15 residues. Germline CDR1 is SGHNT and CDR2 is YENEEA. V lost 5 bases and J lost 5; bases outside the gene matches: 7. The DNA of the CDR3 is TGTGCCAGCAGCAGGACCGGGACTAGCAACAATGAGCAGTTCTTC. Its translation: CASSRTGTSNNEQFF.

A few counts support this clonotype. The chain couples TRBV7-9 to TRBJ2-5; possible D gene TRBD2, 6 bases. Germline CDR1 is SEHNR and CDR2 is FQNEAQ (reference sequence). V shed 1 base and J shed 9 bases, with 9 bases lying between them. This CDR3 region has 12 residues. This CDR3 reads CASSLVGGAQYF. DNA of the CDR3: TGTGCCAGCAGCTTAGTGGGCGGGGCCCAGTACTTC.

This clonotype was seen a few times. V is TRBV18 and J is TRBJ2-3; a possible D gene is TRBD1 (7 bases). V was cut by 0 bases and J by 1 base, with 11 bases left in between. The CDR3 sequence is 16 residues long. The germline V gene has CDR1 KGHSH and CDR2 LQKENI. This CDR3 reads CASSPPIRGGTDTQYF. Here the CDR3 DNA reads TGTGCCAGCTCACCACCGATCAGGGGGGGCACAGATACGCAGTATTTT.